This T cell receptor beta chain was identified in a study of T cell changes during pregnancy in multiple sclerosis. Repertoires were generated with immunoSEQ multiplex PCR, while TCRdb's copy carries only in-frame clones and drops some. The sample consists of 50,000 to 55,000 clones, around nine tenths of them appearing once. The V gene's germline CDR1 is SGHRS and CDR2 YFSETQ. V was trimmed by 4 bases and J by 1 base, leaving 11 bases between them. This CDR3 is built from 14 residues. The receptor was isolated from a female donor with multiple sclerosis, enrolled in a pregnancy study. The material sequenced was CD4+ T cells from peripheral blood mononuclear cells, taken in the third trimester of pregnancy. The chain combines TRBV5-1 with TRBJ1-1; maybe TRBD1 (5 bases). The CDR3 DNA is TGCGCCAGCAGCCTGGGACTGCAGAACACTGAAGCTTTCTTT. Translating gives CASSLGLQNTEAFF.